This T cell receptor beta chain was profiled in a study of T cell clonotyping in hematopoietic cell transplantation. General study points: No sorting was done, leaving CD4 and CD8 contributions mixed. At the given depth, recipient repertoires were over 95% de novo clonotypes. Recipient TCR diversity dropped after transplant; expanded clonotypes rose from day 30 to 180.

The data were produced by immunoSEQ multiplex PCR, yet TCRdb's version contains in-frame clones alone and is incomplete. The repertoire holds more than 10,000 clones, with 70% to 80% as singletons. In the case of this clone: Its antigen is as yet unknown.

V shed 3 bases and J shed 8 bases, with 11 bases lying between them. Germline V CDR1 and CDR2: SGHDT, YYEEEE. This CDR3 contains 12 residues. The specimen comprised peripheral blood mononuclear cells, sampled 180 days after allogeneic stem cell transplant. The chain carries TRBV5-6 and TRBJ1-1, with D maybe TRBD1 (5 bases). The receptor was derived from a male patient between 60 and 69 years old who had an allogeneic stem cell transplant from an unrelated donor, so the T cells may come from the graft donor. Some clones in this sample may be carry-over from other donors' samples. The CDR3 reads CASSWREGEAFF. CDR3 DNA: TGTGCCAGCAGCTGGAGGGAGGGGGAAGCTTTCTTT. Filled out from reference TRBV5-6 and TRBJ1-1, the complete variable domain reads DAGVTQSPTHLIKTRGQQVTLRCSPKSGHDTVSWYQQALGQGPQFIFQYYEEEERQRGNFPDRFSGHQFPNYSSELNVNALLLGDSALYLCASSWREGEAFFGQGTRLTVV.